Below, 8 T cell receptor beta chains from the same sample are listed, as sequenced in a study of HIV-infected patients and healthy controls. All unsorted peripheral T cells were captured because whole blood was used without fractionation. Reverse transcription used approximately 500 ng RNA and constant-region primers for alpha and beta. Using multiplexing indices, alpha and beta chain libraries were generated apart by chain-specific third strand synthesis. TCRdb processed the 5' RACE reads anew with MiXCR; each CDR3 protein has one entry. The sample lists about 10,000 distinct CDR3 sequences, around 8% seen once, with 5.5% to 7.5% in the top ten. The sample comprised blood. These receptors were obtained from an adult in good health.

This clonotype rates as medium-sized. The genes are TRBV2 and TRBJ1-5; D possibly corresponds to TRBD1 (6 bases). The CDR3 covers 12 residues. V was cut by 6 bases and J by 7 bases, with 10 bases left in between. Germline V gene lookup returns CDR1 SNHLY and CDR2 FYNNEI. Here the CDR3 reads CASSPDRQPQHF. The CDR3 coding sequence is TGTGCCAGCAGCCCCGACAGGCAGCCCCAGCATTTT.

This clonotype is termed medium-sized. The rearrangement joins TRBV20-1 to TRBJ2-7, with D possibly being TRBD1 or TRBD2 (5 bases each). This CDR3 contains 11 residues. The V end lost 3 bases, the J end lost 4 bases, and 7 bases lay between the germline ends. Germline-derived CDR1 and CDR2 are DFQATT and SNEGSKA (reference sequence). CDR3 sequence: CSASGAYEQYF. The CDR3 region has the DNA TGCAGTGCTAGCGGGGCTTACGAGCAGTACTTC.

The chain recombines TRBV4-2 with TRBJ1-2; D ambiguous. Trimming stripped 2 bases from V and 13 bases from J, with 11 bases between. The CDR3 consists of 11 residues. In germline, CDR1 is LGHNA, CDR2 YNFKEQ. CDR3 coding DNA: TGTGCCAGCAGCCAATCGGTTCAGCCCACCTTC. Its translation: CASSQSVQPTF.

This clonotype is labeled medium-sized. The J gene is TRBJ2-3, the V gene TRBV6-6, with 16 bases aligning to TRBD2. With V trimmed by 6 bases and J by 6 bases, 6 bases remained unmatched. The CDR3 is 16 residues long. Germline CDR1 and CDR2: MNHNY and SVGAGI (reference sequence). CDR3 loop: CASSRGTSGGADTQYF. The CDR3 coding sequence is TGTGCCAGCAGCCGAGGGACTAGCGGGGGGGCGGATACGCAGTATTTT.

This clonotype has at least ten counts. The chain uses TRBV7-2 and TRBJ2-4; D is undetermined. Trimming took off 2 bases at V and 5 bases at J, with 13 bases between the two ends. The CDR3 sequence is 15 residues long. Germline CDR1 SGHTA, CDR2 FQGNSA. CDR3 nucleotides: TGTGCCAGCAGCTTAAATATAGTCCCAGAAAACATTCAGTACTTC. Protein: CASSLNIVPENIQYF.

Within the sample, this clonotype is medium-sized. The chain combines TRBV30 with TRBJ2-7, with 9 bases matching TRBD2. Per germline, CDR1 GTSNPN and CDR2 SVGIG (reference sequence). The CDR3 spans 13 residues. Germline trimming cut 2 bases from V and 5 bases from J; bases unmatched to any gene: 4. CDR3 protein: CAWSLAGVNEQYF. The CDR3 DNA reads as TGTGCCTGGAGTTTAGCGGGGGTTAACGAGCAGTACTTC.

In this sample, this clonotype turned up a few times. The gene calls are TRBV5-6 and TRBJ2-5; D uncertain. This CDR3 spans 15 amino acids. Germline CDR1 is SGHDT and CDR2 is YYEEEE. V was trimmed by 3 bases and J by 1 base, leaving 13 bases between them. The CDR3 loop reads CASSSVGRIQETQYF. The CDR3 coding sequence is TGTGCCAGCAGCTCCGTTGGGCGGATCCAAGAGACCCAGTACTTC.

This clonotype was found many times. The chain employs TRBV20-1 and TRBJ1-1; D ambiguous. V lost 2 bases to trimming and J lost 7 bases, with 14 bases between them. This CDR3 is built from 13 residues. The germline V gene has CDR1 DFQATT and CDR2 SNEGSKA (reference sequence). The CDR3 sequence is CSARNAFTREAFF. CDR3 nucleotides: TGCAGTGCTAGAAATGCCTTTACCCGTGAAGCTTTCTTT.